These T cell receptor beta chains were read from a single sample in a study of blood T cell repertoires in COVID-19. Using immunoSEQ multiplex PCR, the repertoire was profiled, and TCRdb retains in-frame clones only, with some absent. Of around 300,000 clones detected, 88% appear once; the ten largest clones hold about 5%. Source material: PBMCs or T cells enriched from blood (not recorded which). Receptor source: a man aged 25 to 40 who had recovered from COVID-19. Both conserved end residues are trimmed from each CDR3.

j_call: TRBJ1-1
v_call: TRBV10-1
cdr3_aa: ASSEFRGTADTEAF

j_call: TRBJ1-2
v_call: TRBV3-1/TRBV3-2
cdr3_aa: ASSQGAGYT

j_call: TRBJ1-3
v_call: TRBV30
cdr3_aa: ALDQGAGNTIY

j_call: TRBJ1-3
v_call: TRBV5-4
cdr3_aa: ASSPGQGGNTIY

j_call: TRBJ2-7
v_call: TRBV15
cdr3_aa: ATSRVSARDYEQY

j_call: TRBJ2-2
v_call: TRBV11-3
cdr3_aa: ASRSGGAAGELF

j_call: TRBJ2-4
v_call: TRBV18
cdr3_aa: ASSPRLVGGNIQY

j_call: TRBJ1-4
v_call: TRBV10-1
cdr3_aa: ASSESRGTNEKLF

j_call: TRBJ1-2
v_call: TRBV28
cdr3_aa: ASSRDSSTANYGYT

j_call: TRBJ1-5
v_call: TRBV15
cdr3_aa: ATSRDRGTVSNQPQH

j_call: TRBJ1-5
v_call: TRBV7-2
cdr3_aa: ASSLTGGSQPQH

j_call: TRBJ2-3
v_call: TRBV11-2
cdr3_aa: ASSSGGESTDTQY

j_call: TRBJ1-2
v_call: TRBV9
cdr3_aa: ASSASGGLKYGYT

j_call: TRBJ2-1
v_call: TRBV5-3
cdr3_aa: ARRGLAGDLYNEQF

j_call: TRBJ2-5
v_call: TRBV9
cdr3_aa: ASSPRGVVAMKTQY

j_call: TRBJ2-7
v_call: TRBV7-9
cdr3_aa: ASSTLPGAGGSYEQY

j_call: TRBJ2-1
v_call: TRBV27
cdr3_aa: ASSPRYRDRGNEQF

j_call: TRBJ1-4
v_call: TRBV6-5
cdr3_aa: ASSSLSGGEKLF

j_call: TRBJ1-2
v_call: TRBV6-4
cdr3_aa: ASKPDRGTHGYT

j_call: TRBJ2-1
v_call: TRBV7-9
cdr3_aa: ASSLSSGAYNEQF

j_call: TRBJ2-5
v_call: TRBV24-1
cdr3_aa: ATGLAAEETQY

j_call: TRBJ2-5
v_call: TRBV5-1
cdr3_aa: ASSLGLAPYGQETQY

j_call: TRBJ1-5
v_call: TRBV18
cdr3_aa: ASSPPGQGAEQPQH

j_call: TRBJ2-7
v_call: TRBV29-1
cdr3_aa: SAATGSYEQY

j_call: TRBJ1-3
v_call: TRBV5-6
cdr3_aa: ATKTGQGINTIY

j_call: TRBJ1-2
v_call: TRBV27
cdr3_aa: ASSPGQGANYGYT

j_call: TRBJ2-7
v_call: TRBV19
cdr3_aa: ASSPRTGMGYEQY

j_call: TRBJ1-4
v_call: TRBV7-6
cdr3_aa: ASSVTGGEKLF

j_call: TRBJ2-2
v_call: TRBV27
cdr3_aa: ASEQGNTGELF

j_call: TRBJ2-1
v_call: TRBV19
cdr3_aa: ASSPGERGGSEQF

j_call: TRBJ2-1
v_call: TRBV30
cdr3_aa: AWSPLLGGSYNEQF

j_call: TRBJ1-5
v_call: TRBV19
cdr3_aa: ASLSGGNGQPQH

j_call: TRBJ1-6
v_call: TRBV21-1
cdr3_aa: ASSSRKLPGQINSPLH

j_call: TRBJ1-6
v_call: TRBV28
cdr3_aa: ASRPGSPGYNSPLH

j_call: TRBJ1-6
v_call: TRBV30
cdr3_aa: ARRTGVNSPLH

j_call: TRBJ1-1
v_call: TRBV9
cdr3_aa: ASSPTGGPRPEAF

j_call: TRBJ1-2
v_call: TRBV24-1
cdr3_aa: ATSDLGQATGYT

j_call: TRBJ2-7
v_call: TRBV10-2
cdr3_aa: ASSPRTGPPTYEQY

j_call: TRBJ1-1
v_call: TRBV5-5
cdr3_aa: ASSLTGDTEAF

j_call: TRBJ2-6
v_call: TRBV4-2
cdr3_aa: ASSQGSISGANVLT

j_call: TRBJ1-1
v_call: TRBV10-2
cdr3_aa: ASRETGGDTEAF

j_call: TRBJ1-5
v_call: TRBV18
cdr3_aa: ASSPRSASRANQPQH